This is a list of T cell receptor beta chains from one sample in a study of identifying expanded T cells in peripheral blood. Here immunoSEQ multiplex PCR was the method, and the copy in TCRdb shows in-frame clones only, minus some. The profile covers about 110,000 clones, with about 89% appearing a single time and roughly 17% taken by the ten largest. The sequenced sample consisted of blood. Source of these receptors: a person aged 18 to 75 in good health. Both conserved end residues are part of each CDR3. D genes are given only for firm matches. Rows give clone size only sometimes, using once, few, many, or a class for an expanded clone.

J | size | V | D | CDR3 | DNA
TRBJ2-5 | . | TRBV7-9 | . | CASRRDPSVETQYF | TGTGCCAGCCGGAGGGATCCCTCGGTTGAGACCCAGTACTTC
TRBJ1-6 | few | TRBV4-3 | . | CASSQGAVRGISPLHF | TGCGCCAGCAGCCAAGGCGCGGTCCGTGGGATTTCACCCCTCCACTTT
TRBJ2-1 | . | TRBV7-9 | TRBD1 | CASSLAFLTGSHEQFF | TGTGCCAGCAGCTTAGCCTTCCTGACAGGGTCCCATGAGCAGTTCTTC
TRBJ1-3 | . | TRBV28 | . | CASSPQGGSSGNTIYF | TGTGCCAGCAGCCCCCAAGGGGGAAGCTCTGGAAACACCATATATTTT
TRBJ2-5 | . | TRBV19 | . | CASTKLGEETQYF | TGTGCCAGTACCAAACTTGGGGAGGAGACCCAGTACTTC
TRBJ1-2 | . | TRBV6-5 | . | CASSYTKGSNYGYTF | TGTGCCAGCAGTTATACCAAGGGATCTAACTATGGCTACACCTTC
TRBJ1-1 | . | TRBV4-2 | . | CASSQDLGGALTEAFF | TGTGCCAGCAGCCAAGATCTAGGAGGGGCGCTCACTGAAGCTTTCTTT
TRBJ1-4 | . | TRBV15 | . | CATSREVGREKLFF | TGTGCCACCAGCAGAGAGGTGGGGAGAGAAAAACTGTTTTTT
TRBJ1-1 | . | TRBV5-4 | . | CASSLVVTLNTEAFF | TGTGCCAGCAGCTTGGTTGTCACCTTGAACACTGAAGCTTTCTTT
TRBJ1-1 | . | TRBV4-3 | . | CASSQDRGTEAFF | TGCGCCAGCAGCCAAGATCGGGGCACTGAAGCTTTCTTT
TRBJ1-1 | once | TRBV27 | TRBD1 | CASSRQGSEAFF | TGTGCCAGCAGTAGACAGGGGAGTGAAGCTTTCTTT
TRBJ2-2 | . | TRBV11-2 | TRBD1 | CASSRKPGQNVPNTGELFF | TGTGCCAGCAGCCGGAAGCCGGGACAGAATGTACCGAACACCGGGGAGCTGTTTTTT
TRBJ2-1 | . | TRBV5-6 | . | CASSLARNEQFF | TGTGCCAGCAGCTTGGCTCGGAATGAGCAGTTCTTC
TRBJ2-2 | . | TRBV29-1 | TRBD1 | CSGGQGNTGELFF | TGCAGCGGGGGACAGGGGAACACCGGGGAGCTGTTTTTT
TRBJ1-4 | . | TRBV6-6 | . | CASSLQGLANEKLFF | TGTGCCAGCAGCTTACAGGGTCTAGCTAATGAAAAACTGTTTTTT
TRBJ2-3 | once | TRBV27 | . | CASSPLGGATDTQYF | TGTGCCAGCAGTCCGCTAGGGGGGGCGACAGATACGCAGTATTTT
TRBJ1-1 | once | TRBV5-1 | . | CASSLVFIAGTNTEAFF | TGCGCCAGCAGCTTGGTTTTTATCGCAGGGACCAACACTGAAGCTTTCTTT
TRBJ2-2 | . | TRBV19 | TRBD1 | CASSIRDRRNTGELFF | TGTGCCAGTAGTATCCGGGACAGGCGAAACACCGGGGAGCTGTTTTTT
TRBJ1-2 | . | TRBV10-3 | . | CAISPDKYYGYTF | TGTGCCATCAGCCCTGACAAATACTATGGCTACACCTTC
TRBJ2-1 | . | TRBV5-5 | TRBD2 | CASLAGGHLYNEQFF | TGTGCCAGCCTCGCGGGGGGGCACTTATACAATGAGCAGTTCTTC
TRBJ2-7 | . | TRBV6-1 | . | CASSTMGQLSYEQYF | TGTGCCAGCAGTACTATGGGGCAGCTCTCCTACGAGCAGTACTTC
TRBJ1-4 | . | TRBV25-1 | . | CASSERRATNEKLFF | TGTGCCAGCAGTGAGAGAAGAGCAACTAATGAAAAACTGTTTTTT
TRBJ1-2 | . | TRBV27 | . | CASRTGRNGYTF | TGTGCCAGCAGGACCGGGAGGAATGGCTACACCTTC
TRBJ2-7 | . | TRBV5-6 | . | CASSLARGLSYEQYF | TGTGCCAGCAGCTTGGCCAGGGGACTCTCCTACGAGCAGTACTTC
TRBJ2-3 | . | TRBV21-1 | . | CASSKWGRVLGTDTQYF | TGTGCCAGCAGCAAATGGGGCAGGGTGCTGGGCACAGATACGCAGTATTTT
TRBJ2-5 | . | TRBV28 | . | CASSWVGDQETQYF | TGTGCCAGCAGTTGGGTAGGGGACCAAGAGACCCAGTACTTC
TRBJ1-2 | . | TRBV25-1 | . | CASSEGGWGYTF | TGTGCCAGCAGTGAAGGGGGCTGGGGCTACACCTTC
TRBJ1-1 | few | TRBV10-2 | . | CASRPGHSNTEAFF | TGCGCCAGCAGGCCGGGACACTCGAACACTGAAGCTTTCTTT
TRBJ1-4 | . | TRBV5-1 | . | CASSLAHGGATNEKLFF | TGCGCCAGCAGCTTGGCCCACGGGGGCGCAACTAATGAAAAACTGTTTTTT
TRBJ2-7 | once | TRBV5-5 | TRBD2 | CASSRRGDYEQYF | TGTGCCAGCAGCCGTCGGGGGGACTACGAGCAGTACTTC
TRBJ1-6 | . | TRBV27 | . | CASSPRQNNSPLHF | TGTGCCAGCAGTCCCCGACAGAATAATTCACCCCTCCACTTT
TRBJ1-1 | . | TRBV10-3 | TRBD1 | CAISWDRGVSSPEAFF | TGTGCCATCAGTTGGGACAGGGGAGTGAGTAGCCCTGAAGCTTTCTTT
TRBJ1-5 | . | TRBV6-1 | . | CAASLTRSNQPQHF | TGTGCCGCGTCTCTGACAAGGAGCAATCAGCCCCAGCATTTT
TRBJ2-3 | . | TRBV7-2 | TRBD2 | CASSLARLAGNTQYF | TGTGCCAGCAGCTTAGCGCGTCTAGCGGGAAATACGCAGTATTTT
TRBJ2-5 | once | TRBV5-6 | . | CASSLGGLETQYF | TGTGCCAGCAGCTTGGGAGGGTTAGAGACCCAGTACTTC
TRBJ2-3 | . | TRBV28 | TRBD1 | CASSLRDRAPDTQYF | TGTGCCAGCAGCCTCCGGGACAGGGCTCCGGATACGCAGTATTTT
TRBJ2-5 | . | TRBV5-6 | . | CASSSPRSDRYQETQYF | TGTGCCAGCAGCTCTCCGCGGAGCGACAGGTACCAAGAGACCCAGTACTTC
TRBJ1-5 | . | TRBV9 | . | CASSAEGWGDQPQHF | TGTGCCAGCAGCGCCGAAGGTTGGGGGGATCAGCCCCAGCATTTT
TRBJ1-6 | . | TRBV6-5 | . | CASSYWGNSYNSPLHF | TGTGCCAGCAGTTACTGGGGTAACTCCTATAATTCACCCCTCCACTTT
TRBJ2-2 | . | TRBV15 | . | CATSSRQGNTGELFF | TGTGCCACCAGCTCAAGGCAGGGAAACACCGGGGAGCTGTTTTTT